The subject of this entry is one T cell receptor beta chain. Authors' analysis steps: Nucleated cell number was recorded as an estimate derived from reference gene primer amplification. Using immunoSEQ multiplex PCR, the repertoire was profiled, and TCRdb retains in-frame clones only, with some absent. That table gives V, J and clone size, and the DNA gave D and trimming. The data hold roughly 150,000 clones, with roughly 90% observed a single time. The data stem from a study of blood T cell repertoires in COVID-19. Turning to the study itself: From the United States, Italy and Spain came samples of acute and convalescent COVID-19.

V was shortened by 3 bases and J by 0 bases, with 24 bases between the two germline ends. Germline V lookup: CDR1 MDHEN, CDR2 SYDVKM. The length of the CDR3 is 20 residues. Recruitment covered under 25 US areas and drew participants whose ages spanned roughly 18 to 89 years. Input material: PBMCs or T cells enriched from blood (not recorded which). The chain recombines TRBV28 with TRBJ2-4; tentatively, D is TRBD2 (6 bases). The TCR originated in a man over 45 who had recovered from COVID-19. CDR3 loop: CASSLIIREIWGLAKNIQYF. The CDR3 DNA is TGTGCCAGCAGTTTGATCATACGGGAGATATGGGGACTAGCCAAAAACATTCAGTACTTC.